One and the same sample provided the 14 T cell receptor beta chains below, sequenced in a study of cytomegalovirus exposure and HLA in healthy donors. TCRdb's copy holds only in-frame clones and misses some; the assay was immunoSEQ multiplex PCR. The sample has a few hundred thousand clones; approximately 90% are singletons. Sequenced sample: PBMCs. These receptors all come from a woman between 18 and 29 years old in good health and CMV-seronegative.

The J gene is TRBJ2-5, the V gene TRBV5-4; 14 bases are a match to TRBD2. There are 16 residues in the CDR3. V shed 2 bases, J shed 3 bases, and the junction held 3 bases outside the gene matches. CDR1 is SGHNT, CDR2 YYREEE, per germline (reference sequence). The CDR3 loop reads CASSFPGLAGEETQYF. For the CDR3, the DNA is TGTGCCAGCAGCTTCCCGGGACTAGCGGGGGAAGAGACCCAGTACTTC.

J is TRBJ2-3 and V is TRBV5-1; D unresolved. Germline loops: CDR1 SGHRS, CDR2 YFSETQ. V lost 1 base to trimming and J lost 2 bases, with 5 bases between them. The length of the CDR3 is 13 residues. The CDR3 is CASSLSHTDTQYF. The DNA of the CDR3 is TGCGCCAGCAGCTTGAGCCACACAGATACGCAGTATTTT.

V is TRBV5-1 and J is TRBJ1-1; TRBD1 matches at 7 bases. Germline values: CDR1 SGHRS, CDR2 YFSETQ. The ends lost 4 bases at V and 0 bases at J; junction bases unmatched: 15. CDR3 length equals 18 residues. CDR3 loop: CASSNHPPGQSMNTEAFF. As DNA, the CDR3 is TGCGCCAGCAGCAACCACCCCCCGGGACAGAGCATGAACACTGAAGCTTTCTTT.

The CDR3 region is CASTGVGGETQYF. The CDR3 DNA reads as TGTGCCAGCACGGGCGTGGGGGGGGAGACCCAGTACTTC. The chain carries TRBV7-8 and TRBJ2-5, with 7 bases lining up with TRBD2. The J segment lost 5 bases and the V segment lost 7 bases, leaving 7 bases of the junction unmatched. The CDR3 contains 13 residues. Germline loops: CDR1 SGHVS, CDR2 FQNEAQ.

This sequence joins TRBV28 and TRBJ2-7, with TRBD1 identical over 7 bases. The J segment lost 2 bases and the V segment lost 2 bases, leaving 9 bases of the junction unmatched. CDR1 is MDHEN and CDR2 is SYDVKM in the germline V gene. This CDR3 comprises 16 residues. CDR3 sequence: CASSLDDREFTYEQYF. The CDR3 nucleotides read TGTGCCAGCAGTTTAGACGACAGGGAATTCACCTACGAGCAGTACTTC.

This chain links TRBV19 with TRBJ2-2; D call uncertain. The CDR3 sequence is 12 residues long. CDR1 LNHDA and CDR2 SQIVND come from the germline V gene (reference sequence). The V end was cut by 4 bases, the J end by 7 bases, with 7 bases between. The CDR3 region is CASSTQRGELFF. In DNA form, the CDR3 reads TGTGCCAGTAGTACCCAGCGCGGGGAGCTGTTTTTT.

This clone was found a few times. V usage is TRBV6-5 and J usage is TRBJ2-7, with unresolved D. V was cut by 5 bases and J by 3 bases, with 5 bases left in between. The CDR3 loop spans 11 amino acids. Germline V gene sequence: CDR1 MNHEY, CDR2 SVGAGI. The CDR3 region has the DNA TGTGCCAGCAGTGGAGACTACGAGCAGTACTTC. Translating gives CASSGDYEQYF.

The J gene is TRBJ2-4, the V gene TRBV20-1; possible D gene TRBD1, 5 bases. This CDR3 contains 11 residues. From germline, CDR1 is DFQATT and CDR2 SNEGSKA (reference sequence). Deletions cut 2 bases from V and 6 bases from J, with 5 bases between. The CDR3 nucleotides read TGCAGTGCTAGACAGGGAAACATTCAGTACTTC. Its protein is CSARQGNIQYF.

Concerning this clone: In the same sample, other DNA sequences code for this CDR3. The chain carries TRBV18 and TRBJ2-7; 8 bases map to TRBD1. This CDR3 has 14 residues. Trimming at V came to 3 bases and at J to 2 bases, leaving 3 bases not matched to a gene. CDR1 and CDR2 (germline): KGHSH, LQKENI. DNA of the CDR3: TGTGCCAGCTCACCCGGGACAGGAGCCTACGAGCAGTACTTC. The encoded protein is CASSPGTGAYEQYF.

DNA for the CDR3: TGTGCCAGCAGCGGCCAACGAGCGGGATCTTTGTACGAGCAGTACTTC. Its protein product is CASSGQRAGSLYEQYF. This chain uses TRBV6-6 with TRBJ2-7; 7 bases match TRBD2. This CDR3 is built from 16 residues. Germline V lookup: CDR1 MNHNY, CDR2 SVGAGI (reference sequence). V was pared by 6 bases and J by 4 bases, with 15 bases of the junction left unmatched.

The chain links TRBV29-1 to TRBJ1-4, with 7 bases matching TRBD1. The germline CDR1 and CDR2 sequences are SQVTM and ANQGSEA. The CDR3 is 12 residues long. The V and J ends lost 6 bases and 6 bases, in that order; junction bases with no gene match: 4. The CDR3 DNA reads TGCAGCGTAAAAGGGACAGATGAAAAACTGTTTTTT. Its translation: CSVKGTDEKLFF. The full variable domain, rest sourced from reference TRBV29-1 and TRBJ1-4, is SAVISQKPSRDICQRGTSLTIQCQVDSQVTMMFWYRQQPGQSLTLIATANQGSEATYESGFVIDKFPISRPNLTFSTLTVSNMSPEDSSIYLCSVKGTDEKLFFGSGTQLSVL.

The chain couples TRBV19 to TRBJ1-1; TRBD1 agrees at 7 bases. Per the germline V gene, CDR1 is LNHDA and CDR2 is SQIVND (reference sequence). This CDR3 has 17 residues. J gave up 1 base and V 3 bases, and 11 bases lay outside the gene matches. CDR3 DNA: TGTGCCAGTAGTATCTTCTACAGGGGTGAGGGGAACACTGAAGCTTTCTTT. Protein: CASSIFYRGEGNTEAFF. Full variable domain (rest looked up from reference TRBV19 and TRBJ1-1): DGGITQSPKYLFRKEGQNVTLSCEQNLNHDAMYWYRQDPGQGLRLIYYSQIVNDFQKGDIAEGYSVSREKKESFPLTVTSAQKNPTAFYLCASSIFYRGEGNTEAFFGQGTRLTVV.

The DNA for the CDR3 is TGTGCCAGCTCACGAACAGGGGGCGCAGATGGCTACACCTTC. Amino acids: CASSRTGGADGYTF. This rearrangement joins TRBV18 to TRBJ1-2; 9 nucleotides agree with TRBD1. This CDR3 contains 14 residues. Germline V gives CDR1 KGHSH, CDR2 LQKENI. The V and J ends lost 4 bases and 6 bases, in that order; junction bases with no gene match: 6.

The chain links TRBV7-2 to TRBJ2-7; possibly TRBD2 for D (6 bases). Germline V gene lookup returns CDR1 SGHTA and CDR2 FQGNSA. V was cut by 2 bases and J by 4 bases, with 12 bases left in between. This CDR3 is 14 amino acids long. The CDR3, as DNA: TGTGCCAGCAGCTTACTACCTGGGGGGTACGAGCAGTACTTC. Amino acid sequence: CASSLLPGGYEQYF.